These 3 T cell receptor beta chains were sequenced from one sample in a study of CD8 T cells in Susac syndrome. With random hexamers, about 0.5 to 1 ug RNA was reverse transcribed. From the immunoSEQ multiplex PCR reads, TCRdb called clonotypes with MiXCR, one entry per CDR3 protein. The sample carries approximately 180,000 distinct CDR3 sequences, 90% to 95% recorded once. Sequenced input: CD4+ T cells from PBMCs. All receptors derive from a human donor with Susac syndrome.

CDR3 sequence: CASSPIYLRARQFF. The CDR3 DNA reads as TGTGCCAGCAGCCCAATATACCTGAGGGCGAGGCAGTTCTTC. The rearrangement uses TRBV6-5 and TRBJ2-1; D perhaps matches TRBD2 (5 bases). Germline values: CDR1 MNHEY, CDR2 SVGAGI. This CDR3 has 14 residues. V was trimmed by 6 bases and J by 12 bases, leaving 21 bases between them.

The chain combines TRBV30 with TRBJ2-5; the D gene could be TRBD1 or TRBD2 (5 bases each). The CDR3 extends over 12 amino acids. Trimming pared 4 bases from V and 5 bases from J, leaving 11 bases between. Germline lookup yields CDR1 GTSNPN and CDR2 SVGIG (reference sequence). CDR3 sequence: CAWTPGAETQYF. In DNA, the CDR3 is TGTGCCTGGACCCCCGGGGCGGAGACCCAGTACTTC.

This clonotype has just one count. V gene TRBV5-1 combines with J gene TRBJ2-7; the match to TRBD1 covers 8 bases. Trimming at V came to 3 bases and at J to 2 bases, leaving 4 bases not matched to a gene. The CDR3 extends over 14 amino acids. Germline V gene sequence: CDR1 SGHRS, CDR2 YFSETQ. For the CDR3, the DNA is TGCGCCAGCAGCTCTGACAGGGGAACCTACGAGCAGTACTTC. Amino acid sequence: CASSSDRGTYEQYF.